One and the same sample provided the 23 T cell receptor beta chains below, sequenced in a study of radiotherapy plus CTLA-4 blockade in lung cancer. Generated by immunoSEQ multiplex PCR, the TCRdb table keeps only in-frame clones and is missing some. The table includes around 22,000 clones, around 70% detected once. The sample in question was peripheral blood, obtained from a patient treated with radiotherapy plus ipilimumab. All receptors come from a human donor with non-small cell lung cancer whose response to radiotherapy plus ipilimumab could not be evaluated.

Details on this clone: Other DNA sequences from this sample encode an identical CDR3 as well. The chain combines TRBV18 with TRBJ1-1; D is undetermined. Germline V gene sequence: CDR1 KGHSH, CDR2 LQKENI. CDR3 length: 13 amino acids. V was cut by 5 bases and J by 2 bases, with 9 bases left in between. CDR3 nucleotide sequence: TGTGCCAGCTCAGGTCAAGCAAACACTGAAGCTTTCTTT. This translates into CASSGQANTEAFF.

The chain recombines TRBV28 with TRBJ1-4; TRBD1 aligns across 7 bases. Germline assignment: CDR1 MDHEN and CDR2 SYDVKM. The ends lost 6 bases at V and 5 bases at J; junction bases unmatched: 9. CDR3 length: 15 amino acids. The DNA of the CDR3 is TGTGCCAGCAGCACACCCGGGACAGCAAATGAAAAACTGTTTTTT. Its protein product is CASSTPGTANEKLFF.

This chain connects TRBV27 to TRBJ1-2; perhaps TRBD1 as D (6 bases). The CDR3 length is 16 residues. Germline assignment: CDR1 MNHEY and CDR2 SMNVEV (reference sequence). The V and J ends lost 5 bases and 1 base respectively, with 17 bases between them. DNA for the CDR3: TGTGCCAGCAGTCCTACCCCGCCGGACAGTAACTATGGCTACACCTTC. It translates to CASSPTPPDSNYGYTF.

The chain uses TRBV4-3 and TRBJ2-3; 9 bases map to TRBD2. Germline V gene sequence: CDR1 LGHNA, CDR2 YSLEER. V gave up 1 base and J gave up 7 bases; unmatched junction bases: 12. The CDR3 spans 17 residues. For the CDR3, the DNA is TGCGCCAGCAGCCAAGGCGCAGGGGGTAGCGGGAGATATACGCAGTATTTT. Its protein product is CASSQGAGGSGRYTQYF.

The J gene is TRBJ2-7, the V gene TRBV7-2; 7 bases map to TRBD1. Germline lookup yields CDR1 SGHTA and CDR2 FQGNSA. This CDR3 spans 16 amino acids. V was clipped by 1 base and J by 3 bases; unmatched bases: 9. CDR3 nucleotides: TGTGCCAGCAGCTTAGGGTCCCACAGGGGTAGCTACGAGCAGTACTTC. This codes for CASSLGSHRGSYEQYF.

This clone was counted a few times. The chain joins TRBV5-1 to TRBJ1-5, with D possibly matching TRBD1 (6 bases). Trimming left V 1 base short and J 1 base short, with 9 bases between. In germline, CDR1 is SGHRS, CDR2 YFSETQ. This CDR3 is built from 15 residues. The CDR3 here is CASSLLGGSNQPQHF. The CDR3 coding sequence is TGCGCCAGCAGCTTGTTAGGGGGAAGCAATCAGCCCCAGCATTTT.

The CDR3 region has the DNA TGTGCCAGCAGCTTGGCTAGCGGGGCCCGAGAGACCCAGTACTTC. Translated: CASSLASGARETQYF. The chain links TRBV5-4 to TRBJ2-5; 9 positions agree with TRBD2. CDR3 length equals 15 residues. Per germline, CDR1 SGHNT and CDR2 YYREEE (reference sequence). With V trimmed by 0 bases and J by 4 bases, 4 bases remained unmatched.

DNA for the CDR3: TGTGCCAGCCGCTCGGGGTTCCGGGAAAAACTGTTTTTT. This codes for CASRSGFREKLFF. The chain carries TRBV7-9 and TRBJ1-4; D unresolved. The CDR3 extends over 13 amino acids. Trimming removed 8 bases from V and 8 bases from J, with 15 bases in between. From germline, CDR1 is SEHNR and CDR2 FQNEAQ (reference sequence).

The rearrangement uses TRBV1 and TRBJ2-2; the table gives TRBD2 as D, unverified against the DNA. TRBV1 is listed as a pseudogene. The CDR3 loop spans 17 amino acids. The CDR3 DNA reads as TGCACCAGCAGCCAAGACAGCGGGAGGAAAAACACCGGGGAGCTGTTTTTT. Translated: CTSSQDSGRKNTGELFF.

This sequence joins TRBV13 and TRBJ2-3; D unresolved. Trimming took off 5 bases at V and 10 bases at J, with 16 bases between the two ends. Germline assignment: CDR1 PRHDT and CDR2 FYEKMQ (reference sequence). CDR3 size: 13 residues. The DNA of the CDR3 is TGTGCCAGCAGCCCCGCGCGACGGAGCTCGCAGTATTTT. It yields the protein CASSPARRSSQYF.

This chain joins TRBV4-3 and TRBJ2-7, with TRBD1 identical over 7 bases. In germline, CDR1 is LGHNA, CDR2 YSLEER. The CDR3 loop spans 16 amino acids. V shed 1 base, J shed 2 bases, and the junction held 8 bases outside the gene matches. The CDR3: CASSQVAGGFPYEQYF. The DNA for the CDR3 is TGCGCCAGCAGCCAAGTGGCAGGGGGTTTCCCCTACGAGCAGTACTTC.

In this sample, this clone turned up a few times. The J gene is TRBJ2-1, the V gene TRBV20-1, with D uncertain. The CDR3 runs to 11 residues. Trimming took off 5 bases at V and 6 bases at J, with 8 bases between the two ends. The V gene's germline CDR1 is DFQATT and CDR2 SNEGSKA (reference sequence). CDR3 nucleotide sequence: TGCAGTGCTGCTAAGCTCAATGAGCAGTTCTTC. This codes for CSAAKLNEQFF.

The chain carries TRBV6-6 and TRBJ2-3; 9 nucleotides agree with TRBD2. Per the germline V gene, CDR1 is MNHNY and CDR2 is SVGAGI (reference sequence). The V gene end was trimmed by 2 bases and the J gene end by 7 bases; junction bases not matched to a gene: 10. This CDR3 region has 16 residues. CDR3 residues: CASSYIGTSSQNTQYF. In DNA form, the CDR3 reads TGTGCCAGCAGTTACATCGGGACTAGCAGTCAGAATACGCAGTATTTT.

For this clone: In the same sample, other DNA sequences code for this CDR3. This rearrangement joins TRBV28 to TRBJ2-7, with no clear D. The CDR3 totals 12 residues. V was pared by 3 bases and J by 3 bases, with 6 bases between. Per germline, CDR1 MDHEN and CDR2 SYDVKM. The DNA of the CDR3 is TGTGCCAGCAGTTTCCAAAACTACGAGCAGTACTTC. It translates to CASSFQNYEQYF.

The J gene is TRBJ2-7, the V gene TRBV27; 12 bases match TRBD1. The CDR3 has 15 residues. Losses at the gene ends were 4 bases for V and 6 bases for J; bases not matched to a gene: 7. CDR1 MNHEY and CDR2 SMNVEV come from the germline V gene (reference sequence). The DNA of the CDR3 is TGTGCCAGCAGTTCCGGCGGGACAGGGGGCACCGAGCAGTACTTC. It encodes CASSSGGTGGTEQYF.

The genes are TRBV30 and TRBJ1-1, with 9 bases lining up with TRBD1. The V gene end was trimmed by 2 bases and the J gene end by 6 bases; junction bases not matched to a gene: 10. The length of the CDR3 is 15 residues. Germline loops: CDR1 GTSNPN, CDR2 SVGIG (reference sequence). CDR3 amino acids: CAWSLPLGTGSEAFF. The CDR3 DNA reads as TGTGCCTGGAGTCTACCGCTCGGGACAGGGTCTGAAGCTTTCTTT.

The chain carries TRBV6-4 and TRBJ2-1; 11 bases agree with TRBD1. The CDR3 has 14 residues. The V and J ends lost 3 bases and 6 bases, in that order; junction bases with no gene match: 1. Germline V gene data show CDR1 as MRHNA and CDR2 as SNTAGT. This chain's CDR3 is CASSEGTGGNEQFF. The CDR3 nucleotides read TGTGCCAGCAGTGAGGGGACAGGGGGCAATGAGCAGTTCTTC.

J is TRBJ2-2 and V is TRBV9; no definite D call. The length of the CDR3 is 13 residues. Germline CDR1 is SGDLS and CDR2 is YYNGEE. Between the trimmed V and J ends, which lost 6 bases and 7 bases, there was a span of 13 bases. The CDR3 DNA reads TGTGCCAGCAAGCCTTTAATAGACGGGGAGCTGTTTTTT. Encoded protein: CASKPLIDGELFF.

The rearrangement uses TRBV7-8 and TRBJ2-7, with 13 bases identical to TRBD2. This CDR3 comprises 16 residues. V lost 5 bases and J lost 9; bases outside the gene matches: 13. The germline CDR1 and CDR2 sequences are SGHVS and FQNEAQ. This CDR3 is CASSRRRGTSGNLQYF. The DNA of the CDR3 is TGTGCCAGCAGCCGGCGTAGGGGGACTAGCGGGAATTTGCAGTACTTC.

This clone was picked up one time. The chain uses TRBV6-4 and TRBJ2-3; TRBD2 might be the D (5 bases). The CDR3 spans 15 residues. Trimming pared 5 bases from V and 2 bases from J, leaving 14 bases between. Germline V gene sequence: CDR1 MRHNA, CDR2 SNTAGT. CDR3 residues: CASSRLAHATDTQYF. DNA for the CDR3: TGTGCCAGCAGTCGGCTAGCACACGCCACAGATACGCAGTATTTT.

The CDR3 is CASSQTGANPYEQYF. In DNA form, the CDR3 reads TGTGCCAGCAGCCAAACAGGGGCGAACCCCTACGAGCAGTACTTC. V and J are TRBV11-2 and TRBJ2-7; 7 bases are a match to TRBD1. Trimming at V came to 5 bases and at J to 2 bases, leaving 9 bases not matched to a gene. This CDR3 is built from 15 residues. From germline, CDR1 is SGHAT and CDR2 FQNNGV.

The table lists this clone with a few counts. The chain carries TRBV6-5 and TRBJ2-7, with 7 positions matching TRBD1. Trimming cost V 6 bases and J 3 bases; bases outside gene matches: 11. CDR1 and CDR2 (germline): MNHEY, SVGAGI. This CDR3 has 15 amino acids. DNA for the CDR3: TGTGCCAGCAGCCCACCCGGGACAGTCGGCTACGAGCAGTACTTC. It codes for CASSPPGTVGYEQYF.

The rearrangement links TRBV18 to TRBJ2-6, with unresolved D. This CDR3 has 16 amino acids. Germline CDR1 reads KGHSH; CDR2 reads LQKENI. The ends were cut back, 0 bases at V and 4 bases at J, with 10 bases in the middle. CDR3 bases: TGTGCCAGCTCACCACCTTCGAGAGCCGGGGCCAACGTCCTGACTTTC. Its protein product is CASSPPSRAGANVLTF. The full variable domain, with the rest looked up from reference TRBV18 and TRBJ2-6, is NAGVMQNPRHLVRRRGQEARLRCSPMKGHSHVYWYRQLPEEGLKFMVYLQKENIIDESGMPKERFSAEFPKEGPSILRIQQVVRGDSAAYFCASSPPSRAGANVLTFGAGSRLTVL.